This T cell receptor (beta chain) was retrieved from a study of human T cells and chemical hapten exposure. Overall study results and limits: The donor cohort had alopecia, so its immune response may not match that of healthy people. The study found that DPC sensitization did not change TCRs above 1 in 1000 frequency.

The time point: pre-sensitization, week 0. Treatment of the sample: therapeutic diphenylcyclopropenone sensitization with weekly scalp DPC. A few counts support this clonotype. What it recognizes is unknown. V was cut by 3 bases and J by 4 bases, with 4 bases left in between. The CDR3 spans 11 residues. Germline V gives CDR1 SQVTM, CDR2 ANQGSEA. TCRdb redid the calling of the RACE reads with MiXCR, one entry per CDR3 protein. Here the sample spans under 400,000 distinct CDR3 sequences, 5.1% being singletons. V gene TRBV29-1 combines with J gene TRBJ1-3; no definite D call. The material was whole blood, obtained in connection with sensitization to the hapten diphenylcyclopropenone (DPC). The receptor's source is a woman between 50 and 59 years old with alopecia areata. Some clones in this sample may be carry-over from other donors' samples. CDR3 sequence reads: CSVDLGNTIYF. As DNA, the CDR3 is TGCAGCGTTGATTTAGGAAACACCATATATTTT. Full variable domain (missing parts from reference TRBV29-1 and TRBJ1-3): SAVISQKPSRDICQRGTSLTIQCQVDSQVTMMFWYRQQPGQSLTLIATANQGSEATYESGFVIDKFPISRPNLTFSTLTVSNMSPEDSSIYLCSVDLGNTIYFGEGSWLTVV.